The present T cell receptor (beta chain) was sequenced within a study of T cells in Graves' hyperthyroidism and ophthalmopathy. Study overall: Peripheral blood was drawn at first diagnosis, prior to all treatment.

Using more than 7.5 ml of fresh peripheral blood, PBMCs were prepared. Study-level results: Model-based prediction identified ophthalmopathy a median around seven months prior to its onset.

As to this clonotype: Antigen specificity is unknown.

RNA transcripts yielded amplified TCR beta CDR3 regions. The primer set for the first-round RT-PCR of the TCR CDR3 was HTBI. TCRdb reprocessed the multiplex PCR reads via MiXCR and lists one record per CDR3 protein. The table includes 550,000 to 850,000 distinct CDR3 sequences, around a sixth detected once. V shed 5 bases and J 3 bases; nucleotides not matched to a gene: 6. Per germline, CDR1 MNHNS and CDR2 SASEGT. CDR3 length: 14 residues. The chain joins TRBV6-1 to TRBJ1-2; TRBD1 matches 7 bases. What was sequenced was blood. The sequence was obtained from a woman between 50 and 59 years old with Graves' hyperthyroidism that later progressed to Graves' ophthalmopathy. DNA of the CDR3: TGTGCCAGCAGTCTGACAGGGTTCGACTATGGCTACACCTTC. It translates to CASSLTGFDYGYTF.